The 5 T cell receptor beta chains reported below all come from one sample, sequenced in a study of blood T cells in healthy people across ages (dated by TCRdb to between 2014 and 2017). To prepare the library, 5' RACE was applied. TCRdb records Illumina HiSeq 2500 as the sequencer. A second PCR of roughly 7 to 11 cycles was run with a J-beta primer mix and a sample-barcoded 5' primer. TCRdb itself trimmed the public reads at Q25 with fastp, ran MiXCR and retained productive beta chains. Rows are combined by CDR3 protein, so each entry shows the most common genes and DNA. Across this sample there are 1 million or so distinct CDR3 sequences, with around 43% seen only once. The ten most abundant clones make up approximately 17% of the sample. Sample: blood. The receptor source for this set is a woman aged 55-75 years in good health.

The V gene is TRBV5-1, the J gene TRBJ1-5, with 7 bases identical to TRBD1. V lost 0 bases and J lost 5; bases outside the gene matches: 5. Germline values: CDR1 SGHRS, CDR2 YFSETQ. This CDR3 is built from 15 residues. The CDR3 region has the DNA TGCGCCAGCAGCTTGGAAGGGGGCTACGATCAGCCCCAGCATTTT. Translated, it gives CASSLEGGYDQPQHF. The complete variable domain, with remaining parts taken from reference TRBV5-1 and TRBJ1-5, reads KAGVTQTPRYLIKTRGQQVTLSCSPISGHRSVSWYQQTPGQGLQFLFEYFSETQRNKGNFPGRFSGRQFSNSRSEMNVSTLELGDSALYLCASSLEGGYDQPQHFGDGTRLSIL.

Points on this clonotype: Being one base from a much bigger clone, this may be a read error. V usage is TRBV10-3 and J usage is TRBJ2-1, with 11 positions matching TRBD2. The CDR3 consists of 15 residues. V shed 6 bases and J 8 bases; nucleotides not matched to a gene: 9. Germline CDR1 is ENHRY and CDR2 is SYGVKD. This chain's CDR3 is CAIRAGTSGNDEQFF. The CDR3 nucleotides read TGTGCCATCAGGGCCGGGACTAGCGGAAACGATGAGCAGTTCTTC.

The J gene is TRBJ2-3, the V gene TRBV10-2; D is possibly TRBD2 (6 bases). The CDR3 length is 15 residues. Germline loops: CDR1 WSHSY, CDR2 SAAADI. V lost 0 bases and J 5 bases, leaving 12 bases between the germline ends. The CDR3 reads CASSESGGFLDTQYF. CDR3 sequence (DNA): TGCGCCAGCAGTGAGTCGGGAGGCTTTTTAGATACGCAGTATTTT.

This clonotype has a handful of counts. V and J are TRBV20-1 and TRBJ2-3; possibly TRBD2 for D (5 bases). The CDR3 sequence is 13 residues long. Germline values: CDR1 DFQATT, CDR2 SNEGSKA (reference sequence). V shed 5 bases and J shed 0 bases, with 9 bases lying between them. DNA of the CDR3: TGCAGTGCTCTAGCAGTTAGCACAGATACGCAGTATTTT. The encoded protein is CSALAVSTDTQYF.

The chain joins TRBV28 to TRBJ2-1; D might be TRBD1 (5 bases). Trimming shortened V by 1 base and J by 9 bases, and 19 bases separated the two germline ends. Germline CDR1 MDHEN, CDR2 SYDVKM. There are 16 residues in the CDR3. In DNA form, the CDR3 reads TGTGCCAGCAGTTTATACCCCGGGCAGGGTGAGTGTGAGCAGTTCTTC. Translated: CASSLYPGQGECEQFF.